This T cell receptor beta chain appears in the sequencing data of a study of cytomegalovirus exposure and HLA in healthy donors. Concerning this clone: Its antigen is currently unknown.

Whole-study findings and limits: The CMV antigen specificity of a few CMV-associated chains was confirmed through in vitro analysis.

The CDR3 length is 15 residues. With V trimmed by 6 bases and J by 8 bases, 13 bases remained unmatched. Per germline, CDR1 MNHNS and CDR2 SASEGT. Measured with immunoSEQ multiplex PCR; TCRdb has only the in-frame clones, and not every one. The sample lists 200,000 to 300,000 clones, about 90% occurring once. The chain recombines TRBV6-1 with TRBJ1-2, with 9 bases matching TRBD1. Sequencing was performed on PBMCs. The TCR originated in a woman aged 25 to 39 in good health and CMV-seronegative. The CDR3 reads CASRARTGVREGYTF. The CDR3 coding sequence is TGTGCCAGCAGAGCGAGGACAGGGGTACGAGAGGGCTACACCTTC.